Sequencing of this TCR beta chain was carried out in a study of chemoradiotherapy in HPV16-positive cancers. At the level of the study: Functional T-cell assays on a couple of HPV16-positive patients' cells defined candidate HPV-specific clones and common TCR motifs.

The data were produced by immunoSEQ multiplex PCR, yet TCRdb's version contains in-frame clones alone and is incomplete. The sample includes around 24,000 clones, over 75% of them seen just once. This clone has more than one count but fewer than ten. Its target is unknown. Repeated repertoire sampling spanned the course of chemoradiotherapy. Findings and limits, study-wide: Non-HPV-specific T cells did not expand in tumors during treatment, whereas candidate HPV-specific clones and E7-related motifs did. Only a couple of HPV16-positive patients supplied the functional HPV-specificity definition.

With 4 bases removed from V and 2 bases from J, the gap between germline ends came to 15 bases. Germline V gene lookup returns CDR1 MGHRA and CDR2 YSYEKL. The CDR3 extends over 16 amino acids. Sequencing was performed on blood, taken from a patient who underwent chemoradiotherapy. The V gene is TRBV4-1, the J gene TRBJ1-5, with D maybe TRBD1 (5 bases). The sequence was obtained from a human donor with HPV-associated anogenital cancer. CDR3 bases: TGCGCCAGCAGCCTAGATGGGGGAATTGGCAATCAGCCCCAGCATTTT. It yields the protein CASSLDGGIGNQPQHF.